The next 27 T cell receptor beta chains were all read from a single sample in a study of low-dose radiotherapy and immunotherapy resistance in tumors. Noted time point: after trial treatment. Treatment indicated: LDRT plus nivolumab, ipilimumab, low-dose cyclophosphamide and aspirin (RACIN trial). First-strand cDNA used TRAV- and TRBV-specific primers, covering alpha and beta chains. With a V-primer adapter and a constant-region primer, TCRs were amplified for roughly 21 PCR cycles. Using its own MiXCR run on the reads, TCRdb lists one record per CDR3 protein. This sample has 95,000 to 100,000 distinct CDR3 sequences, with 20% found just once. The sample consisted of PBMCs, taken after low-dose radiotherapy plus immunotherapy. The receptors originated from a male donor with prostate cancer.

Judged by abundance, this clonotype is medium-sized (0.01 to 0.1%). The chain uses TRBV11-2 and TRBJ1-1; the D gene is possibly TRBD1 (6 bases). V was clipped by 5 bases and J by 6 bases, with 40 bases between them. The germline V gene encodes CDR1 SGHAT and CDR2 FQNNGV. The CDR3 is 22 residues long. CDR3 loop: CASSPPRVWRGASPGQSAEAFF. The CDR3 coding sequence is TGTGCCAGCAGCCCCCCAAGGGTATGGAGGGGGGCGAGTCCTGGGCAGAGCGCTGAAGCTTTCTTT.

In this sample, this clonotype turned up many times. The chain links TRBV14 to TRBJ2-2; possibly TRBD2 for D (5 bases). The germline V gene encodes CDR1 SGHDN and CDR2 FVKESK. The V gene lost 1 base and the J gene lost 6 bases, with 6 bases spanning the gap. The CDR3 totals 13 residues. The CDR3 region is CASSQAAAGELFF. CDR3 DNA: TGTGCCAGCAGCCAAGCAGCGGCCGGGGAGCTGTTTTTT.

This clonotype was picked up many times. V is TRBV6-1 and J is TRBJ2-1, with 8 bases identical to TRBD2. Germline lookup yields CDR1 MNHNS and CDR2 SASEGT. This CDR3 contains 16 residues. The junction had 11 bases not matched to a gene; V was cut back by 5 bases and J by 5 bases. This CDR3 reads CASSRSGRGGHNEQFF. The DNA for the CDR3 is TGTGCCAGCAGTCGAAGCGGACGGGGGGGCCACAATGAGCAGTTCTTC.

On this clonotype itself: A read error likely explains this, since a far larger clone differs by one base. The chain links TRBV4-2 to TRBJ2-7, with TRBD1 matching over 11 bases. The junction had 9 bases not matched to a gene; V was cut back by 1 base and J by 7 bases. The CDR3 consists of 16 residues. CDR1 LGHNA and CDR2 YNFKEQ come from the germline V gene. CDR3 sequence reads: CASSQGGTGGRNEQYF. The DNA for the CDR3 is TGTGCCAGCAGCCAAGGGGGGACAGGGGGTCGCAATGAGCAGTACTTC.

This clonotype was seen many times. The CDR3 region has the DNA TGTGCCAGCAGTCATAGCGGGGGGAACAATGAGCAGTTCTTC. Its translation: CASSHSGGNNEQFF. V gene TRBV6-2 or TRBV6-3 combines with J gene TRBJ2-1; 10 nucleotides align to TRBD2. Germline V gene sequence: CDR1 MNHEY, CDR2 SVGEGT. The CDR3 has 14 amino acids. After removal of 5 bases from V and 5 bases from J, the junction contained 3 bases not matched to a gene.

There are many counts of this clonotype. The chain employs TRBV7-9 and TRBJ2-6; D is unresolved. V lost 4 bases and J lost 1, with 5 bases in between. Germline CDR1 reads SEHNR; CDR2 reads FQNEAQ (reference sequence). The CDR3 spans 14 residues. The CDR3 region has the DNA TGTGCCAGCAGCTCCGTGTCTGGGGCCAACGTCCTGACTTTC. This encodes CASSSVSGANVLTF.

This clonotype was seen at least ten times. The rearrangement links TRBV11-2 to TRBJ2-2, with D perhaps TRBD2 (6 bases). CDR1 is SGHAT, CDR2 FQNNGV, per germline. This CDR3 has 13 amino acids. V was clipped by 2 bases and J by 5 bases, with 6 bases between them. CDR3 in amino acids: CASSLRETGELFF. CDR3 DNA sequence: TGTGCCAGCAGCTTACGGGAGACCGGGGAGCTGTTTTTT.

The sample holds a few counts of this clonotype. This chain connects TRBV5-6 to TRBJ1-4, with D uncertain. The length of the CDR3 is 14 residues. Trimming took off 2 bases at V and 7 bases at J, with 12 bases between the two ends. Germline values: CDR1 SGHDT, CDR2 YYEEEE. CDR3 sequence (DNA): TGTGCCAGCAGCTTCCGGGATCCGGGTGAAAAACTGTTTTTT. It encodes CASSFRDPGEKLFF.

In this sample, this clonotype turned up many times. The chain carries TRBV21-1 and TRBJ1-2. TRBV21-1 is shown as a pseudogene. The CDR3 loop spans 14 amino acids. CDR3 protein: CAMHWGSFDYGYTF. The CDR3 DNA reads as TGTGCCATGCACTGGGGATCGTTCGACTATGGCTACACCTTC.

This clonotype occurred many times. The chain has TRBV7-8 and TRBJ2-5; D not certain. The V gene lost 1 base and the J gene lost 4 bases, with 13 bases spanning the gap. Germline CDR1 SGHVS, CDR2 FQNEAQ. The CDR3 length is 15 residues. The DNA for the CDR3 is TGTGCCAGCAGCTTAGGTGCGGCTAGTCGAGAGACCCAGTACTTC. Its translation is CASSLGAASRETQYF. Full variable domain (remainder filled in from reference TRBV7-8 and TRBJ2-5): GAGVSQSPRYKVAKRGQDVALRCDPISGHVSLFWYQQALGQGPEFLTYFQNEAQLDKSGLPSDRFFAERPEGSVSTLKIQRTQQEDSAVYLCASSLGAASRETQYFGPGTRLLVL.

This clonotype has a handful of counts. The chain has TRBV12-3 or TRBV12-4 and TRBJ2-7; TRBD1 agrees at 8 bases. CDR3 size: 15 residues. V gave up 5 bases and J gave up 2 bases; unmatched junction bases: 8. Here the CDR3 DNA reads TGTGCCAGCAGTATGTCCCAGGGGGCCCCCTACGAGCAGTACTTC. This sequence encodes CASSMSQGAPYEQYF.

This clonotype is deemed medium-sized. The chain couples TRBV5-5 to TRBJ1-2; no firm D call. V was pared by 0 bases and J by 7 bases, with 10 bases between. This CDR3 is 13 amino acids long. The V gene's germline CDR1 is SGHKS and CDR2 YYEKEE (reference sequence). Here the CDR3 reads CASSLEESRGYTF. The CDR3 nucleotides are TGTGCCAGCAGCTTGGAGGAGTCGCGTGGCTACACCTTC.

This clonotype was found many times. The chain combines TRBV6-5 with TRBJ2-3, with D maybe TRBD1 (6 bases). V lost 8 bases and J lost 0, with 18 bases in between. This CDR3 has 16 residues. The germline V gene has CDR1 MNHEY and CDR2 SVGAGI. The DNA of the CDR3 is TGTGCCAGCGGGCAGGGGCTATCCCCTAGCACAGATACGCAGTATTTT. Its translation: CASGQGLSPSTDTQYF.

This clonotype has a count of ten or more. The V and J genes are TRBV30 and TRBJ2-4, with 8 bases fitting TRBD2. CDR1 GTSNPN and CDR2 SVGIG come from the germline V gene (reference sequence). With 0 bases clipped from V and 8 bases from J, the junction kept 3 bases outside the gene matches. The length of the CDR3 is 13 residues. CDR3 protein: CAWSVSGGYIQYF. CDR3 DNA sequence: TGTGCCTGGAGTGTCTCGGGGGGGTACATTCAGTACTTC.

With regard to this clonotype: With a far larger clone one base away, a read error is the likely cause. The V and J genes are TRBV5-1 and TRBJ2-7, with a tentative D call TRBD2 (6 bases). The CDR3 consists of 16 residues. Germline V gene sequence: CDR1 SGHRS, CDR2 YFSETQ. CDR3 nucleotide sequence: TGTGCCAGCAGCCCCCTTGCAGGTGCGGGACCCTACGAGCAGTACTTC. It specifies CASSPLAGAGPYEQYF.

This clonotype was counted at least ten times. The chain couples TRBV11-2 to TRBJ2-2, with D unresolved. This CDR3 region has 17 residues. Germline V gives CDR1 SGHAT, CDR2 FQNNGV. The V and J ends lost 4 bases and 4 bases respectively, with 19 bases between them. CDR3 DNA sequence: TGTGCCAGCAGCTATACCGGGCTGGGCCTGACCACCGGGGAGCTGTTTTTT. This sequence encodes CASSYTGLGLTTGELFF.

Many counts were recorded for this clonotype. The chain uses TRBV4-1 and TRBJ2-1; D may be TRBD1 (6 bases). Germline values: CDR1 MGHRA, CDR2 YSYEKL. This CDR3 is 11 amino acids long. V lost 4 bases and J 9 bases, leaving 7 bases between the germline ends. CDR3 protein: CASSLGAEQFF. The CDR3 bases are TGCGCCAGCAGCCTGGGGGCTGAGCAGTTCTTC.

This clonotype has at least ten counts. The chain joins TRBV6-6 to TRBJ1-1, with 12 bases that match TRBD1. The germline V gene has CDR1 MNHNY and CDR2 SVGAGI (reference sequence). V was pared by 0 bases and J by 4 bases, with 6 bases of the junction left unmatched. CDR3 size: 17 residues. The CDR3 DNA follows: TGTGCCAGCAGTTACTCGGGACAGGGGGCGCGGGGCACTGAAGCTTTCTTT. It yields the protein CASSYSGQGARGTEAFF.

This clonotype was picked up many times. The V call is TRBV6-2 or TRBV6-3, the J call TRBJ2-1; TRBD2 matches 9 bases. Trimming took 8 bases from V and 16 from J; bases not matched to a gene: 6. The CDR3 runs 10 residues. The V gene's germline CDR1 is MNHEY and CDR2 SVGEGT. CDR3 residues: CASLSGGYFF. The CDR3 DNA is TGTGCCAGCTTGAGCGGGGGGTATTTCTTC.

This chain joins TRBV14 and TRBJ1-6; D gene ambiguous. Germline V gene data show CDR1 as SGHDN and CDR2 as FVKESK. Trimming took off 0 bases at V and 0 bases at J, with 9 bases between the two ends. This CDR3 region has 17 residues. The DNA for the CDR3 is TGTGCCAGCAGCCAAGAAGCAGTCAGCTCCTATAATTCACCCCTCCACTTT. Encoded protein: CASSQEAVSSYNSPLHF.

At least ten counts were recorded for this clonotype. The CDR3 sequence: CASRRTIGPHGTDTQYF. CDR3 DNA: TGCGCCAGCAGGCGGACCATTGGTCCCCACGGGACAGATACGCAGTATTTT. The V and J genes are TRBV4-1 and TRBJ2-3; D not certain. Per germline, CDR1 MGHRA and CDR2 YSYEKL. V was cut by 6 bases and J by 3 bases, with 22 bases left in between. This CDR3 region has 17 residues.

This clonotype was detected only a few times. This rearrangement joins TRBV9 to TRBJ2-2; D remains unclear. The germline CDR1 and CDR2 sequences are SGDLS and YYNGEE. The CDR3 is made up of 13 amino acids. V was trimmed by 0 bases and J by 4 bases, leaving 4 bases between them. As DNA, the CDR3 is TGTGCCAGCAGCGTAGCACCCACCGGGGAGCTGTTTTTT. Its protein product is CASSVAPTGELFF.

The chain has TRBV12-3 or TRBV12-4 and TRBJ2-7, with TRBD2 identical over 8 bases. The CDR3 consists of 12 residues. The trim removed 5 bases at V and 8 bases at J, leaving 5 bases unmatched. CDR3 residues: CASSQAGVQQYF. In DNA, the CDR3 is TGTGCCAGCAGTCAAGCGGGGGTTCAGCAGTACTTC.

This clonotype was seen at least ten times. The chain joins TRBV7-2 to TRBJ2-7; D unclear. The germline CDR1 and CDR2 sequences are SGHTA and FQGNSA. V lost 4 bases and J 5 bases, leaving 12 bases between the germline ends. CDR3 length equals 13 residues. CDR3 region: CASSWEVRDEQYF. The DNA of the CDR3 is TGTGCCAGCAGCTGGGAAGTTAGGGACGAGCAGTACTTC.

The chain couples TRBV28 to TRBJ1-1; D is uncertain. V lost 7 bases, J lost 0 bases, and 9 bases lay in between. There are 13 residues in the CDR3. Looked up from germline, CDR1 is MDHEN and CDR2 is SYDVKM. The CDR3 DNA reads as TGTGCCAGCAACGGGAATATGAACACTGAAGCTTTCTTT. Protein sequence: CASNGNMNTEAFF.

This clonotype was seen a handful of times. This chain joins TRBV28 and TRBJ2-1; 9 bases fit TRBD2. The junction had 8 bases not matched to a gene; V was cut back by 4 bases and J by 4 bases. The CDR3 consists of 16 residues. Germline loops: CDR1 MDHEN, CDR2 SYDVKM. In DNA form, the CDR3 reads TGTGCCAGCAGTTCAGAACTAGCGGGCGAATACAATGAGCAGTTCTTC. Residues: CASSSELAGEYNEQFF.

The chain links TRBV5-1 to TRBJ2-3; D is possibly TRBD1 (6 bases). Germline CDR1 is SGHRS and CDR2 is YFSETQ. This CDR3 has 18 residues. V was shortened by 3 bases and J by 0 bases, with 20 bases between the two germline ends. CDR3 sequence (DNA): TGCGCCAGCAGCTCTCGCCTTCGGGACACGATAAGCACAGATACGCAGTATTTT. Protein sequence: CASSSRLRDTISTDTQYF.